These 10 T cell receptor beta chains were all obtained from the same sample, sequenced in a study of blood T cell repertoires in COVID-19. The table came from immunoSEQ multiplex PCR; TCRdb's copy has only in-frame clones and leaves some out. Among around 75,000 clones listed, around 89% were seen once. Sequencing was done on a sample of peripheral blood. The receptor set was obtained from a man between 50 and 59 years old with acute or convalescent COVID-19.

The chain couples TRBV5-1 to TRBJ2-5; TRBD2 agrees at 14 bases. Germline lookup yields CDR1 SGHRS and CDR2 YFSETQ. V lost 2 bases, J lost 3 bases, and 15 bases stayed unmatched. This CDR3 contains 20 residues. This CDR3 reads CASSFRPGTSGRPLEETQYF. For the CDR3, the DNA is TGCGCCAGCAGCTTTCGTCCCGGGACTAGCGGGAGACCTCTGGAAGAGACCCAGTACTTC.

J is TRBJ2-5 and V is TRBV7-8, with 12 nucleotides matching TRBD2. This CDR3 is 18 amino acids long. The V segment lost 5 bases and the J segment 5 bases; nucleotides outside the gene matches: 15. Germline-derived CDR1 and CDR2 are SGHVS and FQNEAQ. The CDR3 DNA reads TGTGCCAGCAGCCGTCCTAGCGGGAGGGCCCGCCGGCGGGAGACCCAGTACTTC. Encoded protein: CASSRPSGRARRRETQYF.

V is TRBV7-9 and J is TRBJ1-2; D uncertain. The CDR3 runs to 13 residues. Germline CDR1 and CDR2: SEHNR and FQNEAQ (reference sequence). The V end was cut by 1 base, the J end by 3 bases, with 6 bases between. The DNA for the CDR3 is TGTGCCAGCAGCTTAGGAGGCTACTATGGCTACACCTTC. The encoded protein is CASSLGGYYGYTF.

The CDR3 reads CASRALGEGLEQFF. The CDR3 DNA is TGCGCCAGCAGGGCCTTAGGGGAGGGCCTTGAGCAGTTCTTC. This chain links TRBV5-1 with TRBJ2-1; 7 positions match TRBD2. The germline gives CDR1 SGHRS, CDR2 YFSETQ. The CDR3 is 14 residues long. The V segment lost 5 bases and the J segment 9 bases; nucleotides outside the gene matches: 11.

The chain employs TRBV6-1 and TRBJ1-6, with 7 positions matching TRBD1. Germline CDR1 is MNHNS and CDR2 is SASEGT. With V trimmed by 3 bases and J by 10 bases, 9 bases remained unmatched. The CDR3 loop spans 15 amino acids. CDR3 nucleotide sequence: TGTGCCAGCAGTGACCAACCAGGGGGTGTATCACCCCTCCACTTT. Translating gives CASSDQPGGVSPLHF.

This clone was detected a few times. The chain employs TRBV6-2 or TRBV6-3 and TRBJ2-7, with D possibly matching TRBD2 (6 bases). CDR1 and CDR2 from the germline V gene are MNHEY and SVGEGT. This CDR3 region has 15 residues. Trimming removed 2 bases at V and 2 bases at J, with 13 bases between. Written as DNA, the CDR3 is TGTGCCAGCAGTTACAGCACTAGCAGGCCCTACGAGCAGTACTTC. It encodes CASSYSTSRPYEQYF.

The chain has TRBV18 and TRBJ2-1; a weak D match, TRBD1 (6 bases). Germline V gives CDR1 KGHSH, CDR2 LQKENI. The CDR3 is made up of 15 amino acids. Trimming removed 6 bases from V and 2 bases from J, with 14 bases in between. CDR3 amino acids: CASSPRDKTYNEQFF. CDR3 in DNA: TGTGCCAGCTCCCCGAGGGACAAAACCTACAATGAGCAGTTCTTC.

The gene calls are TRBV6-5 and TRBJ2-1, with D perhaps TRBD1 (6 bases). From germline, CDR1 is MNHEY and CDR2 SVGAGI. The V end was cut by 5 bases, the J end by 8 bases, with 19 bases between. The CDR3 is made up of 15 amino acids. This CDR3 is CASSKTGLTAYEQFF. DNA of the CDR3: TGTGCCAGCAGTAAAACAGGGTTGACGGCCTATGAGCAGTTCTTC.

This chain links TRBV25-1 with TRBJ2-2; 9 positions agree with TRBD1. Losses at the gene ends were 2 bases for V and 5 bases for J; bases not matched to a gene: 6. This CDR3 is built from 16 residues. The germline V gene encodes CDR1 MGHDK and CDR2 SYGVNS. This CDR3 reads CASSEPPGQGTGELFF. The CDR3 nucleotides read TGTGCCAGCAGTGAACCCCCGGGACAGGGAACCGGGGAGCTGTTTTTT.

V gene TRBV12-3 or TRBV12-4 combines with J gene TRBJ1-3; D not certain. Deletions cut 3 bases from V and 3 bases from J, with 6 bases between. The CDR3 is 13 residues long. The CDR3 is CASSLRVGNTIYF. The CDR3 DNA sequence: TGTGCCAGCAGTTTGAGGGTTGGAAACACCATATATTTT.